This entry lists 15 T cell receptor beta chains sequenced from one sample in a study of GPR56 and killer-like receptors on CD4 memory cells. Sorting by FACS used killer cell lectin-like receptor and GPR56 expression to define five CD4+ populations. TCRdb re-called the reads and shows each CDR3 protein once, DNA omitted. The specimen's table records some 980 distinct CDR3 sequences. Sequenced input: memory CD4+ T cells from blood. The receptors were gathered from a human donor in good health.

This clonotype counts as medium-sized (0.01 to 0.1%) by frequency. The chain is built from TRBV6-2 or TRBV6-3 and TRBJ2-7. Germline V CDR1 and CDR2: MNHEY, SVGEGT. The CDR3 extends over 15 amino acids. CDR3 sequence: CASSSYYDFSYEQYF.

This clonotype counts as medium-sized by frequency. The V and J genes are TRBV5-1 and TRBJ1-2. This CDR3 has 12 amino acids. Germline V lookup: CDR1 SGHRS, CDR2 YFSETQ. The CDR3 is CASSLDHYGYTF. Using reference TRBV5-1 and TRBJ1-2 for the parts outside the CDR3, the full variable domain is KAGVTQTPRYLIKTRGQQVTLSCSPISGHRSVSWYQQTPGQGLQFLFEYFSETQRNKGNFPGRFSGRQFSNSRSEMNVSTLELGDSALYLCASSLDHYGYTFGSGTRLTVV.

Here the CDR3 reads CASSLAQGAGMNTEAFF. The rearrangement uses TRBV7-9 and TRBJ1-1; with no DNA, the TCRdb D assignment of TRBD1 cannot be verified. The CDR3 runs to 17 residues. CDR1 is SEHNR and CDR2 is FQNEAQ in the germline V gene (reference sequence).

This chain joins TRBV9 and TRBJ2-2; TCRdb's assignment of TRBD1 cannot be checked, as there is no DNA. Germline-derived CDR1 and CDR2 are SGDLS and YYNGEE. The CDR3 sequence is 15 residues long. The CDR3 spells CASSPRTGAGGELFF.

Considering frequency, this clonotype is medium-sized (0.01 to 0.1%). V is TRBV7-3 and J is TRBJ2-1; no DNA is available, so the TRBD1 call from TCRdb remains unchecked. The CDR3 runs 13 residues. Germline lookup yields CDR1 SGHTA and CDR2 FQGTGA. The chain's CDR3 is CASSLSVPGEQFF.

The CDR3 loop is CASSHRGNYGYTF. The J gene is TRBJ1-2, the V gene TRBV12-3 or TRBV12-4; checking the TCRdb D call of TRBD1 is not possible without DNA. This CDR3 spans 13 amino acids.

The chain links TRBV14 to TRBJ1-2. CDR3 size: 13 residues. Germline assignment: CDR1 SGHDN and CDR2 FVKESK. The CDR3 sequence is CASSHLGVYGYTF.

Measured by frequency, this clonotype is medium-sized. The V and J genes are TRBV28 and TRBJ2-4. This CDR3 spans 16 amino acids. Germline CDR1 is MDHEN and CDR2 is SYDVKM. The CDR3 reads CASRPILNRAKNIQYF.

This chain links TRBV28 with TRBJ2-7; TCRdb outputs TRBD2, but without DNA this stays unchecked. Germline CDR1 MDHEN, CDR2 SYDVKM. This CDR3 is 14 amino acids long. The CDR3 protein is CASSPPGLAGLQYF.

By frequency, this clonotype is medium-sized. The CDR3 region is CASSSGWETQYF. The rearrangement joins TRBV12-3 or TRBV12-4 to TRBJ2-5. The CDR3 sequence is 12 residues long.

The chain carries TRBV30 and TRBJ1-4; the D call from TCRdb, TRBD1, cannot be confirmed without DNA. Looked up from germline, CDR1 is GTSNPN and CDR2 is SVGIG (reference sequence). This CDR3 has 15 residues. CDR3 sequence: CAWSPGPRENEKLFF.

This chain uses TRBV7-9 with TRBJ1-5. The CDR3 has 17 residues. Germline loops: CDR1 SEHNR, CDR2 FQNEAQ (reference sequence). The chain's CDR3 is CASSLGPMGISNQPQHF.

This clonotype is medium-sized by frequency. This rearrangement joins TRBV12-3 or TRBV12-4 to TRBJ2-1. The CDR3 runs to 12 residues. The CDR3 spells CASSLAFNEQFF.

V and J are TRBV11-2 and TRBJ1-4; TCRdb proposes TRBD1, but this gene call is untestable without DNA. This CDR3 spans 17 amino acids. Germline V gene data show CDR1 as SGHAT and CDR2 as FQNNGV. CDR3 protein: CASSLGRGAATNEKLFF.

This clonotype is identified as large from frequency. The chain is built from TRBV24-1 and TRBJ2-3; the D call from TCRdb, TRBD1, cannot be confirmed without DNA. Per the germline V gene, CDR1 is KGHDR and CDR2 is SFDVKD. This CDR3 spans 17 amino acids. CDR3 protein: CATSDWGGGTSTDTQYF.